Given below is one T cell receptor beta chain in context. The antigen is undetermined. Time point defined: blood at routine non-recurrence follow-up after resection. The CDR3 runs to 13 residues. The germline V gene has CDR1 LNHDA and CDR2 SQIVND (reference sequence). Trimming removed 6 bases at V and 0 bases at J, with 3 bases between. In TCRdb, the 5' RACE reads were re-called with MiXCR into one record per CDR3 protein. The sample comprises more than 75,000 distinct CDR3 sequences, just under 20% of which are singletons, and 20% to 25% rests with the top ten. The data derive from a study of spatial heterogeneity in lung cancer. Across the study: The donors were 72 patients with non-small cell lung cancer that was early-stage and untreated. Combinations of a unique TCR and a UMI were tallied in raw reads, and on average each appeared more than ten times. Study findings and constraints: Relative to follow-up, resection was when ubiquitous expanded tumor TCRs appeared more in blood.

The source of this sequence is a male donor with early-stage non-small cell lung cancer. The sample was PBMCs, taken at follow-up. J is TRBJ2-6 and V is TRBV19; D unresolved. The CDR3 DNA is TGTGCCAGTAGCGACTCTGGGGCCAACGTCCTGACTTTC. It encodes CASSDSGANVLTF.